What follows is one TCR beta chain and its context. The sample belongs to a study of blood T cells in healthy people across ages. Study summary: Template switching captured about one barcoded beta molecule per two T cells.

The use of a sample-barcoded 5' primer and a J-beta primer mix characterized a second PCR of roughly 7 to 11 cycles. TCRdb ran MiXCR on the 5' RACE reads and lists one entry per CDR3 protein. In the table there are over 1,500,000 distinct CDR3 sequences, about 50% of which are singletons. This receptor was identified in a woman in her thirties or forties in good health. Sequences were obtained from blood.

Here the CDR3 DNA reads TGTGCCAGCAGAGGGATGAGTCGGACAGCGTCCTACGAGCAGTACTTC. Protein sequence: CASRGMSRTASYEQYF. This chain uses TRBV7-2 with TRBJ2-5; D possibly corresponds to TRBD1 (6 bases). The J call may be mistaken, given a closer DNA end match to TRBJ2-7. The CDR3 runs 16 residues. Germline V gene sequence: CDR1 SGHTA, CDR2 FQGNSA.